The sequence of this T cell receptor (beta chain) was determined in a study of T-cell memory formation after mild COVID-19. The germline V gene has CDR1 SGHDT and CDR2 YYEEEE. CDR3 length: 15 amino acids. The junction had 8 bases not matched to a gene; V was cut back by 4 bases and J by 2 bases. 5'RACE, which relied on constant-segment primers, yielded TCR alpha and TCR beta cDNA libraries carrying sample barcodes and UMIs. Each CDR3 protein gets one entry after TCRdb re-called the 5' RACE reads with MiXCR. Here the sample spans fewer than 700,000 distinct CDR3 sequences, about a sixth being singletons.

J is TRBJ2-7 and V is TRBV5-6; 8 nucleotides agree with TRBD2. Specimen: PBMCs or a T cell subset sorted from them (not recorded which). This TCR was sampled from an adult woman who had mild COVID-19 (a few samples of this study predate the infection). Cell type and time point are not known. Here the CDR3 reads CASSLLDGRAYEQYF. In DNA form, the CDR3 reads TGTGCCAGCAGCCTACTAGACGGGAGGGCCTACGAGCAGTACTTC.